One and the same sample provided the 17 T cell receptor beta chains below, sequenced in a study of CD8+ T cells in alopecia areata. Treatment described: oral pan-JAK inhibitor, 5-10 mg twice daily. After isolation, RNA underwent reverse transcription to generate cDNA as the sequencing template. Using immunoSEQ multiplex PCR, the repertoire was profiled, and TCRdb retains in-frame clones only, with some absent. The data contain 150,000 to 200,000 clones, approximately 65% of them seen just once; the ten biggest clones take up around 0.91%. Sequences were derived from CD4+ T cells sorted from blood, sampled at week 4, from a patient treated with tofacitinib. These receptors all stem from a human donor with alopecia areata.

V gene TRBV5-4 combines with J gene TRBJ2-3; D is uncertain. Germline CDR1 reads SGHNT; CDR2 reads YYREEE (reference sequence). The CDR3 consists of 14 residues. Trimming took off 0 bases at V and 2 bases at J, with 7 bases between the two ends. CDR3 coding DNA: TGTGCCAGCAGCTTGGACGGCTCCACAGATACGCAGTATTTT. Protein product: CASSLDGSTDTQYF.

The chain couples TRBV27 to TRBJ2-5, with 10 bases aligning to TRBD2. Germline CDR1 reads MNHEY; CDR2 reads SMNVEV (reference sequence). The J segment lost 3 bases and the V segment lost 4 bases, leaving 2 bases of the junction unmatched. This CDR3 contains 14 residues. In nucleotides, the CDR3 is TGTGCCAGCAGTTACCTAGCGGGGGAAGAGACCCAGTACTTC. Translated: CASSYLAGEETQYF.

In this sample, this clone turned up a few times. The chain joins TRBV29-1 to TRBJ2-3; 7 bases are a match to TRBD1. Per the germline V gene, CDR1 is SQVTM and CDR2 is ANQGSEA. The V and J ends lost 2 bases and 4 bases, in that order; junction bases with no gene match: 0. The CDR3 length is 12 residues. The DNA for the CDR3 is TGCAGCGTTGAACAGGGGGCAGATACGCAGTATTTT. It codes for CSVEQGADTQYF.

The rearrangement joins TRBV10-3 to TRBJ2-7; tentatively, D is TRBD2 (5 bases). The CDR3 extends over 11 amino acids. V was pared by 6 bases and J by 3 bases, with 6 bases between. CDR1 ENHRY and CDR2 SYGVKD come from the germline V gene. CDR3 sequence: CAISDYYEQYF. CDR3 DNA sequence: TGTGCCATCAGCGACTACTACGAGCAGTACTTC.

The V and J genes are TRBV5-4 and TRBJ2-1; tentative D call: TRBD2 (6 bases). The CDR3 runs 17 residues. Germline assignment: CDR1 SGHNT and CDR2 YYREEE (reference sequence). Between the trimmed V and J ends, which lost 0 bases and 4 bases, there was a span of 17 bases. The CDR3 sequence is CASSLAVFSGSYNEQFF. CDR3 coding DNA: TGTGCCAGCAGCTTGGCTGTGTTCAGCGGGTCTTACAATGAGCAGTTCTTC.

The rearrangement joins TRBV4-3 to TRBJ1-1; a possible D gene is TRBD1 (5 bases). Deletions cut 1 base from V and 1 base from J, with 10 bases between. Germline values: CDR1 LGHNA, CDR2 YSLEER. CDR3 length: 15 amino acids. CDR3: CASSQVGTANTEAFF. The DNA for the CDR3 is TGCGCCAGCAGCCAAGTAGGGACGGCGAACACTGAAGCTTTCTTT.

This chain links TRBV7-8 with TRBJ2-5; D is uncertain. The germline gives CDR1 SGHVS, CDR2 FQNEAQ. The CDR3 runs to 12 residues. V lost 2 bases and J 5 bases, leaving 6 bases between the germline ends. CDR3 region: CASSLRGETQYF. The CDR3, as DNA: TGTGCCAGCAGCTTACGTGGGGAGACCCAGTACTTC.

This clone came up once. The chain joins TRBV30 to TRBJ1-5; 9 nucleotides match TRBD1. This CDR3 has 16 amino acids. Trimming at V came to 5 bases and at J to 1 base, leaving 9 bases not matched to a gene. CDR1 and CDR2 from the germline V gene are GTSNPN and SVGIG (reference sequence). The CDR3 bases are TGTGCCTGGGCTAGACCCGGGACAGGGAGCAATCAGCCCCAGCATTTT. This sequence encodes CAWARPGTGSNQPQHF.

V gene TRBV29-1 combines with J gene TRBJ1-2; 8 bases fit TRBD1. The V gene end was trimmed by 6 bases and the J gene end by 0 bases; junction bases not matched to a gene: 12. The CDR3 runs 16 residues. Germline values: CDR1 SQVTM, CDR2 ANQGSEA. The CDR3 reads CSVPYRGASANYGYTF. The DNA of the CDR3 is TGCAGCGTCCCCTACAGGGGGGCATCTGCTAACTATGGCTACACCTTC.

This clone appeared a single time. The V call is TRBV27, the J call TRBJ2-7; no definite D call. Trimming pared 6 bases from V and 4 bases from J, leaving 13 bases between. Germline V gives CDR1 MNHEY, CDR2 SMNVEV (reference sequence). The CDR3 is 13 residues long. CDR3 sequence reads: CASRPDGPYEQYF. The CDR3 DNA sequence: TGTGCCAGCAGGCCGGACGGACCATACGAGCAGTACTTC.

The genes are TRBV10-3 and TRBJ2-5, with 8 bases identical to TRBD1. The CDR3 has 14 residues. Germline lookup yields CDR1 ENHRY and CDR2 SYGVKD. V was clipped by 7 bases and J by 4 bases; unmatched bases: 8. The CDR3 DNA reads as TGTGCCATCAAGGAGGGACAGGACCGAGAGACCCAGTACTTC. Amino acid sequence: CAIKEGQDRETQYF.

This clone has more than one count but fewer than ten. V gene TRBV30 combines with J gene TRBJ2-7; tentatively, D is TRBD2 (7 bases). Germline V gene data show CDR1 as GTSNPN and CDR2 as SVGIG (reference sequence). The CDR3 has 12 amino acids. With 6 bases removed from V and 6 bases from J, the gap between germline ends came to 15 bases. The CDR3 sequence: CACFRGAGEQYF. Written as DNA, the CDR3 is TGTGCCTGTTTTCGGGGGGCGGGCGAGCAGTACTTC. Using reference TRBV30 and TRBJ2-7 for the parts outside the CDR3, the full variable domain is SQTIHQWPATLVQPVGSPLSLECTVEGTSNPNLYWYRQAAGRGLQLLFYSVGIGQISSEVPQNLSASRPQDRQFILSSKKLLLSDSGFYLCACFRGAGEQYFGPGTRLTVT.

This clone has a single count. The chain is built from TRBV20-1 and TRBJ1-2; D uncertain. Germline V gene lookup returns CDR1 DFQATT and CDR2 SNEGSKA (reference sequence). The V and J ends lost 3 bases and 7 bases respectively, with 9 bases between them. The CDR3 covers 11 residues. The CDR3, as DNA: TGCAGTGCTAGCCGGGCTACTGGCTACACCTTC. Translating gives CSASRATGYTF.

The chain recombines TRBV15 with TRBJ2-3, with 14 bases aligning to TRBD2. CDR3 length: 19 residues. V gave up 2 bases and J gave up 2 bases; unmatched junction bases: 9. Germline V lookup: CDR1 LNHNV, CDR2 YYDKDF (reference sequence). Here the CDR3 reads CATSRPKGLAGGSTDTQYF. CDR3 in DNA: TGTGCCACCAGCAGACCCAAAGGACTAGCGGGGGGTTCCACAGATACGCAGTATTTT.

CDR3 DNA sequence: TGTGCCAGCAGCCCTGCCGGACAGGGAGGTGGCTACACCTTC. It yields the protein CASSPAGQGGGYTF. The V gene is TRBV5-4, the J gene TRBJ1-2; TRBD1 matches 8 bases. The CDR3 totals 14 residues. CDR1 and CDR2 from the germline V gene are SGHNT and YYREEE (reference sequence). The trim removed 4 bases at V and 7 bases at J, leaving 9 bases unmatched.

V is TRBV4-1 and J is TRBJ2-7; D unclear. Trimming took off 3 bases at V and 7 bases at J, with 13 bases between the two ends. CDR3 length: 13 amino acids. Germline CDR1 MGHRA, CDR2 YSYEKL. The CDR3 spells CASSQPPIGEQYF. The CDR3 DNA reads as TGCGCCAGCAGCCAGCCTCCGATCGGGGAGCAGTACTTC.

The rearrangement joins TRBV4-1 to TRBJ2-7; D uncertain. Germline loops: CDR1 MGHRA, CDR2 YSYEKL. The length of the CDR3 is 16 residues. Trimming left V 1 base short and J 2 bases short, with 15 bases between. Here the CDR3 DNA reads TGCGCCAGCAGCCAAGCAGACCGGGCCCTGACCTACGAGCAGTACTTC. This translates into CASSQADRALTYEQYF.